One and the same sample provided the 9 T cell receptor beta chains below, sequenced in a study of T cell responses to AZD1222 COVID-19 vaccine. Method: immunoSEQ multiplex PCR; TCRdb's copy keeps in-frame clones and lacks some. The table includes about 56,000 clones, over 70% detected once. The specimen was peripheral blood, collected on day 0 of AZD1222 vaccination. The receptors were sampled from an adult in good health.

The rearrangement links TRBV5-1 to TRBJ2-2, with D possibly being TRBD1 (6 bases). Trimming cost V 4 bases and J 3 bases, with 13 bases left between them. Germline V CDR1 and CDR2: SGHRS, YFSETQ. The CDR3 sequence is 15 residues long. In DNA form, the CDR3 reads TGCGCCAGCAGCATGGGGACACTGGACACCGGGGAGCTGTTTTTT. Translating gives CASSMGTLDTGELFF.

V usage is TRBV4-2 and J usage is TRBJ2-3; D unclear. The V end was cut by 1 base, the J end by 0 bases, with 8 bases between. The CDR3 length is 15 residues. The germline V gene has CDR1 LGHNA and CDR2 YNFKEQ. The CDR3 sequence: CASSQVVTSTDTQYF. CDR3 bases: TGTGCCAGCAGCCAAGTGGTAACTAGCACAGATACGCAGTATTTT.

V gene TRBV18 combines with J gene TRBJ2-7; 8 nucleotides agree with TRBD1. With V trimmed by 1 base and J by 0 bases, 5 bases remained unmatched. The CDR3 loop spans 16 amino acids. The germline CDR1 and CDR2 sequences are KGHSH and LQKENI. CDR3 nucleotide sequence: TGTGCCAGCTCACCACGACAGGGGATAAGCTCCTACGAGCAGTACTTC. It is translated as CASSPRQGISSYEQYF.

The V call is TRBV6-5, the J call TRBJ2-6; D is undetermined. The CDR3 totals 16 residues. V shed 0 bases and J shed 0 bases, with 6 bases lying between them. Germline V gene data show CDR1 as MNHEY and CDR2 as SVGAGI. The CDR3 region is CASSYSINSGANVLTF. In DNA, the CDR3 is TGTGCCAGCAGTTACTCGATAAACTCTGGGGCCAACGTCCTGACTTTC.

This CDR3 reads CASRRDANQPQHF. The CDR3, as DNA: TGTGCCAGCAGGAGGGATGCCAATCAGCCCCAGCATTTT. The V gene is TRBV6-6, the J gene TRBJ1-5; the D is unclear. Germline V gene lookup returns CDR1 MNHNY and CDR2 SVGAGI (reference sequence). The CDR3 runs 13 residues. The V end was cut by 6 bases, the J end by 3 bases, with 9 bases between.

The chain links TRBV7-9 to TRBJ1-6, with D perhaps TRBD1 (5 bases). The CDR3 runs to 14 residues. V was clipped by 5 bases and J by 5 bases, with 10 bases between them. CDR1 SEHNR and CDR2 FQNEAQ come from the germline V gene (reference sequence). The CDR3 reads CASSRDVNNSPLHF. Written as DNA, the CDR3 is TGTGCCAGCAGCCGGGACGTTAATAATTCACCCCTCCACTTT.

The chain is built from TRBV29-1 and TRBJ2-6; 7 bases agree with TRBD1. CDR3 length equals 18 residues. J was trimmed by 0 bases and V by 7 bases; bases with no gene match: 15. Germline-derived CDR1 and CDR2 are SQVTM and ANQGSEA. CDR3 DNA sequence: TGCAGCGCCCGAGCCCAAAAACAGGGGAGCTCTGGGGCCAACGTCCTGACTTTC. Translating it yields CSARAQKQGSSGANVLTF.

V is TRBV28 and J is TRBJ1-5, with D unresolved. Germline values: CDR1 MDHEN, CDR2 SYDVKM. The CDR3 totals 11 residues. V gave up 5 bases and J gave up 9 bases, with 8 bases separating them. The CDR3 spells CASSQMWPQHF. CDR3 nucleotide sequence: TGTGCCAGCAGTCAGATGTGGCCCCAGCATTTT.

J is TRBJ1-3 and V is TRBV2, with no clear D. Germline V gene sequence: CDR1 SNHLY, CDR2 FYNNEI. Trimming stripped 3 bases from V and 4 bases from J, with 13 bases between. The CDR3 loop spans 15 amino acids. The CDR3 sequence is CASSDRRTKGNTIYF. Written as DNA, the CDR3 is TGTGCCAGCAGTGATCGGCGAACAAAGGGAAACACCATATATTTT.